The 5 T cell receptor beta chains in this list originate from one sample, sequenced in a study of T cell responses to AZD1222 COVID-19 vaccine (dated by TCRdb to the early 2020s). The intended sense of this specimen's time point label: baseline before first vaccination. The library was prepared using the immunoSEQ multiplex PCR assay. Not all clones reach the TCRdb copy of this immuneACCESS table, which keeps in-frame sequences only. Checked studies attribute under half of the gap to unresolved V genes and leave the rest unexplained. The sample table records around 100,000 clones; approximately 89% of these occur just once. The ten most abundant clones make up roughly 20% of the sample. The material sequenced was peripheral blood, taken on day 0 of AZD1222 vaccination. All receptors come from an adult in good health.

The rearrangement uses TRBV10-3 and TRBJ2-1; D is perhaps TRBD1 or TRBD2 (6 bases each). CDR1 is ENHRY, CDR2 SYGVKD, per germline. The ends were cut back, 0 bases at V and 5 bases at J, with 17 bases in the middle. The CDR3 is made up of 17 amino acids. The CDR3: CAISESMAGGGNNEQFF. Written as DNA, the CDR3 is TGTGCCATCAGTGAGTCGATGGCCGGAGGGGGTAACAATGAGCAGTTCTTC.

The chain couples TRBV19 to TRBJ1-5; TRBD1 agrees at 10 bases. The CDR3 is made up of 14 amino acids. From germline, CDR1 is LNHDA and CDR2 SQIVND (reference sequence). Trimming cost V 4 bases and J 5 bases; bases outside gene matches: 2. This chain's CDR3 is CASSTGTGDQPQHF. Written as DNA, the CDR3 is TGTGCCAGTAGTACCGGGACAGGGGATCAGCCCCAGCATTTT.

This chain connects TRBV24-1 to TRBJ2-2; 8 bases align to TRBD1. The CDR3 runs to 15 residues. CDR1 KGHDR and CDR2 SFDVKD come from the germline V gene. V was pared by 2 bases and J by 13 bases, with 11 bases of the junction left unmatched. DNA of the CDR3: TGTGCCACCAGTGATTCAGGGACAGGAAAGTTGGGGCTGTTTTTT. Translated, it gives CATSDSGTGKLGLFF.

This sequence joins TRBV19 and TRBJ2-6, with D possibly matching TRBD1 (6 bases). This CDR3 spans 21 amino acids. CDR1 is LNHDA and CDR2 is SQIVND in the germline V gene (reference sequence). Between the trimmed V and J ends, which lost 0 bases and 2 bases, there was a span of 23 bases. The DNA for the CDR3 is TGTGCCAGTAGTATAGATTCGGCCAGGGGCCCCCAAAGTACTGGGGCCAACGTCCTGACTTTC. As protein: CASSIDSARGPQSTGANVLTF.

V and J are TRBV5-8 and TRBJ1-3; possible D gene TRBD1, 5 bases. The germline CDR1 and CDR2 sequences are SGHTS and YDEGEE. CDR3 length: 13 amino acids. Trimming pared 4 bases from V and 3 bases from J, leaving 8 bases between. The CDR3 DNA reads as TGTGCCAGCAGCGATGGACATGGAAACACCATATATTTT. This encodes CASSDGHGNTIYF.